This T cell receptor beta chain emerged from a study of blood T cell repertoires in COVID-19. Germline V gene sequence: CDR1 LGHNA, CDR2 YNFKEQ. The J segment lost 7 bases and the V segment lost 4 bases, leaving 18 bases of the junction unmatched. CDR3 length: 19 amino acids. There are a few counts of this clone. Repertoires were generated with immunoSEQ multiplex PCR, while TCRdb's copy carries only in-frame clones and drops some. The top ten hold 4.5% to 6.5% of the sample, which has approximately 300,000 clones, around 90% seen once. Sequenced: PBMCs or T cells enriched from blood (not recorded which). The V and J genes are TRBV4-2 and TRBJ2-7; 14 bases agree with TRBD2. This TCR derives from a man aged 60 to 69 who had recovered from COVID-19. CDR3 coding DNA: TGTGCCAGCAGCCGAGAGGACAGGGGACTAGCGGGAGTAGGCGGAGAGCAGTACTTC. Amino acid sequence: CASSREDRGLAGVGGEQYF.